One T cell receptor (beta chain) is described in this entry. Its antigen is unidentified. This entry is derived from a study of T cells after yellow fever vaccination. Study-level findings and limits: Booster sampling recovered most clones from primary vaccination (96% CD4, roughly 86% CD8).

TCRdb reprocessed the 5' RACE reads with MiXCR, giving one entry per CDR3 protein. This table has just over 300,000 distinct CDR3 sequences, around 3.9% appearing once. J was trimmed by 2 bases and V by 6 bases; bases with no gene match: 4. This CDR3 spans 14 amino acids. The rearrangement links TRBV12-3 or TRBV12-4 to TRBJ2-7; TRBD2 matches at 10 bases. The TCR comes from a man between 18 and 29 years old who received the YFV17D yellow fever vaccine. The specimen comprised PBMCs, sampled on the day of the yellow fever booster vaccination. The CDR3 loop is CASSPSGGTYEQYF. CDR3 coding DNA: TGTGCCAGCAGCCCTAGCGGGGGTACCTACGAGCAGTACTTC.